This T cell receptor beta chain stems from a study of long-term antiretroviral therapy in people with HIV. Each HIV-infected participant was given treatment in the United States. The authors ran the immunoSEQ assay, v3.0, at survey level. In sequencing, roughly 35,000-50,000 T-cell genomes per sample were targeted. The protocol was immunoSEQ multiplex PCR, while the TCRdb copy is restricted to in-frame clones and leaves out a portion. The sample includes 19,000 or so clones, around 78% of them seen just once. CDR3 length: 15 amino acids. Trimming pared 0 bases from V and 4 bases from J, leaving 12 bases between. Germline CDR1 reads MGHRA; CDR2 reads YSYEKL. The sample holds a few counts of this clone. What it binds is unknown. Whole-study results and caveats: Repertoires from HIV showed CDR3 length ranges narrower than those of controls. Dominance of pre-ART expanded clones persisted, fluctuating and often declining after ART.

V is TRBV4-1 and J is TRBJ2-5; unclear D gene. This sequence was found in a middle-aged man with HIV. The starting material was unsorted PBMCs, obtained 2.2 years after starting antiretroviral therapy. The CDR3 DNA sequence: TGCGCCAGCAGCCAAGATTGGCAGCGCAGAGAGACCCAGTACTTC. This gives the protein CASSQDWQRRETQYF.